The next 5 T cell receptor beta chains were all read from a single sample in a study of T cells expressing NK-cell markers. After re-calling the 5' RACE reads, TCRdb lists one entry per CDR3 protein, DNA absent. The listing contains a few hundred thousand distinct CDR3 sequences. The sequencing input was blood T cells: a sorted CD56 or NKG2C T cell subset, CD4+ or CD8+ T cells, or bulk PBMC T cells (not recorded which). Receptors originate from a young man in good health.

V gene TRBV18 combines with J gene TRBJ1-3. This CDR3 spans 15 amino acids. Per germline, CDR1 KGHSH and CDR2 LQKENI. CDR3 sequence reads: CASSPGGRAGNTIYF.

The genes are TRBV3-1 and TRBJ2-1; the TRBD2 assignment by TCRdb is unverifiable without DNA. This CDR3 has 15 residues. The germline V gene has CDR1 LGHDT and CDR2 YNNKEL (reference sequence). This CDR3 is CASSRTSRQSNEQFF.

The J gene is TRBJ2-1, the V gene TRBV12-3 or TRBV12-4; TCRdb designates TRBD1, a call that cannot be tested without DNA. There are 13 residues in the CDR3. CDR3 protein: CASSFGSGYEQFF.

The chain employs TRBV5-1 and TRBJ2-3; TCRdb's assignment of TRBD2 cannot be checked, as there is no DNA. The CDR3 sequence is 15 residues long. The germline CDR1 and CDR2 sequences are SGHRS and YFSETQ. The CDR3 sequence: CASSHAGGNTDTQYF.

The chain links TRBV6-1 to TRBJ2-7; TCRdb's D gene call, TRBD1, goes unchecked for lack of DNA. The CDR3 is 13 amino acids. The V gene's germline CDR1 is MNHNS and CDR2 SASEGT. The CDR3 protein is CASSALGVSEQYF.